This entry concerns a single TCR beta chain. Survey-depth TCRbeta CDR3 sequencing reported V/J genes and productive frequencies. Method: immunoSEQ multiplex PCR; TCRdb's copy keeps in-frame clones and lacks some. Of more than 7,500 clones in the sample, more than 50% were seen once. The sample is drawn from a study of tissue T cells after allogeneic stem cell transplantation. Germline V gene lookup returns CDR1 SGHRS and CDR2 YFSETQ. This CDR3 comprises 18 residues. The germline V and J ends were trimmed by 0 bases and 2 bases, with 17 bases remaining between them. The V call is TRBV5-1, the J call TRBJ2-2; the D gene is possibly TRBD2 (6 bases). The sequence was obtained from an older female donor with lung cancer. The source was tissue from the jejunum, collected at autopsy. The CDR3 region is CASSLGRSGGRNTGELFF. CDR3 sequence (DNA): TGCGCCAGCAGCTTGGGTCGTTCCGGAGGGCGTAACACCGGGGAGCTGTTTTTT. The variable domain in full, with the rest retrieved from reference TRBV5-1 and TRBJ2-2, is KAGVTQTPRYLIKTRGQQVTLSCSPISGHRSVSWYQQTPGQGLQFLFEYFSETQRNKGNFPGRFSGRQFSNSRSEMNVSTLELGDSALYLCASSLGRSGGRNTGELFFGEGSRLTVL.